This T cell receptor (beta chain) originates from a study of control samples from healthy donors and cancer patients. On this clone itself: Other nucleotide sequences in the sample specify the same CDR3.

Deletions cut 2 bases from V and 1 base from J, with 6 bases between. The CDR3 contains 13 residues. The V gene's germline CDR1 is SGHKS and CDR2 YYEKEE (reference sequence). TCRdb's copy holds only in-frame clones and misses some; the assay was immunoSEQ multiplex PCR. The sample shows approximately 160,000 clones, 80% to 95% of them seen only once. The TCR comes from a woman in her 30s in good health. Sequencing was carried out using blood. The V and J genes are TRBV5-5 and TRBJ1-1; maybe TRBD1 (6 bases). CDR3 sequence (DNA): TGTGCCAGCAGCTTAGGGGGGAACACTGAAGCTTTCTTT. Encoded protein: CASSLGGNTEAFF.